This TCR beta chain emerged from a study of PD-L1 blockade in urothelial cancer. Study context: Dosed intravenously at 1,200 mg every 3 weeks, atezolizumab was initiated by patients around 2014.

The time point is: pretreatment peripheral blood. Some clones are missing from TCRdb's copy, which holds only in-frame ones; the method was immunoSEQ multiplex PCR. The table includes approximately 50,000 clones, around 84% detected once. V gave up 6 bases and J gave up 3 bases, with 14 bases separating them. CDR3 length: 14 amino acids. CDR1 and CDR2 (germline): KGHSH, LQKENI. The V gene is TRBV18, the J gene TRBJ1-1; TRBD1 is a possible D gene (5 bases). This sequence was found in a man in his sixties or seventies with urothelial cancer. The material was PBMCs, obtained around atezolizumab (anti-PD-L1) treatment. The CDR3 region has the DNA TGTGCCAGCTCGCCGGGAGGGGCAGACACTGAAGCTTTCTTT. This sequence encodes CASSPGGADTEAFF.